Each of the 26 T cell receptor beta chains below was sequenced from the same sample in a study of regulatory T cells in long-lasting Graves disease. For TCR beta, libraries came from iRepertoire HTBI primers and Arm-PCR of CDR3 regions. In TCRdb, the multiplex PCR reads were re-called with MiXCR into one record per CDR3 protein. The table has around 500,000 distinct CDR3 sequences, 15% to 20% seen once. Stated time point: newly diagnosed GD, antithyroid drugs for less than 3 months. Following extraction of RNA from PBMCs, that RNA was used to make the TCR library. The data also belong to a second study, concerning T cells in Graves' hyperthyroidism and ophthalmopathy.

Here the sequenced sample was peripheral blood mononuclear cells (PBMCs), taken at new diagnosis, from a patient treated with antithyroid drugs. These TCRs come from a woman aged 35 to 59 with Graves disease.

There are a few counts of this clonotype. The CDR3 nucleotides read TGTGCCAGCAGCTTAGATTCGGGGGCTGCTGGCTATGGCTACACCTTC. Translating it yields CASSLDSGAAGYGYTF. The chain is built from TRBV7-9 and TRBJ1-2; maybe TRBD1 (6 bases). Germline V gene data show CDR1 as SEHNR and CDR2 as FQNEAQ (reference sequence). V lost 1 base and J 4 bases, leaving 16 bases between the germline ends. The CDR3 spans 16 residues.

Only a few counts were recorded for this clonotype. CDR3 sequence: CASSGTRSYEQYF. The CDR3 region has the DNA TGTGCCAGCAGTGGAACCCGTTCCTACGAGCAGTACTTC. The chain combines TRBV6-2 or TRBV6-3 with TRBJ2-7, with D uncertain. V was clipped by 5 bases and J by 1 base, with 9 bases between them. Looked up from germline, CDR1 is MNHEY and CDR2 is SVGEGT. CDR3 size: 13 residues.

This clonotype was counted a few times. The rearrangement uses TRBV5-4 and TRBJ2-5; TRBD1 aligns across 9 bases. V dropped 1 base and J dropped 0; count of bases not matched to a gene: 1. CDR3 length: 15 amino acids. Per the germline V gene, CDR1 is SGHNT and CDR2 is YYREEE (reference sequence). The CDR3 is CASSLRDRDQETQYF. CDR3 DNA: TGTGCCAGCAGCTTGAGGGACAGGGACCAAGAGACCCAGTACTTC. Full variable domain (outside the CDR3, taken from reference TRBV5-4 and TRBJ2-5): ETGVTQSPTHLIKTRGQQVTLRCSSQSGHNTVSWYQQALGQGPQFIFQYYREEENGRGNFPPRFSGLQFPNYSSELNVNALELDDSALYLCASSLRDRDQETQYFGPGTRLLVL.

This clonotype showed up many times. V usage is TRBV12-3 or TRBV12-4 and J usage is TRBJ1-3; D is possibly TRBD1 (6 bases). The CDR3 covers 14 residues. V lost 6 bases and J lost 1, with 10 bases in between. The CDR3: CASRLGGSGNTIYF. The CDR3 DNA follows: TGTGCCAGCAGACTAGGGGGTTCTGGAAACACCATATATTTT.

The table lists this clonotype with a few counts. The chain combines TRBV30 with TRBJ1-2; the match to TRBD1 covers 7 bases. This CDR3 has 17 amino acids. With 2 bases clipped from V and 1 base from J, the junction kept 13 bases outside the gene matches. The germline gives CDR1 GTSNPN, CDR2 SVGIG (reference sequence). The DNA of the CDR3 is TGTGCCTGGAGTAGATGGCCTGGGACAGCAAATAACTATGGCTACACCTTC. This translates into CAWSRWPGTANNYGYTF.

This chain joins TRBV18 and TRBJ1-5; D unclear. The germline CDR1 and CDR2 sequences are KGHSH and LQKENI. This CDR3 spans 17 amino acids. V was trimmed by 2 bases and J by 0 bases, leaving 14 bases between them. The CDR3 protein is CASSPSAGAYSNQPQHF. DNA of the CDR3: TGTGCCAGCTCACCATCGGCAGGCGCTTATAGCAATCAGCCCCAGCATTTT.

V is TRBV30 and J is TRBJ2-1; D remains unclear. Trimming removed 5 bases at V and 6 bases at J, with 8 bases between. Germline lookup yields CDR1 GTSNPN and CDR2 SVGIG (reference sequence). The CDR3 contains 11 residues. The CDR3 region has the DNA TGTGCCTGGGACCTTAGCAATGAGCAGTTCTTC. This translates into CAWDLSNEQFF. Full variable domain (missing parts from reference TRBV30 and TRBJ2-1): SQTIHQWPATLVQPVGSPLSLECTVEGTSNPNLYWYRQAAGRGLQLLFYSVGIGQISSEVPQNLSASRPQDRQFILSSKKLLLSDSGFYLCAWDLSNEQFFGPGTRLTVL.

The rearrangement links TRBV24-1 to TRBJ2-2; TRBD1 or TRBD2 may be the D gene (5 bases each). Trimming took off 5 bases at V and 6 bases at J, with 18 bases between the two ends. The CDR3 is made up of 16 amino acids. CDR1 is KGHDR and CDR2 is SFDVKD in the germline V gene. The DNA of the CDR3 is TGTGCCACCAGTGTGCCGGGACCCATCCCCCCCGGGGAGCTGTTTTTT. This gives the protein CATSVPGPIPPGELFF.

CDR3 nucleotide sequence: TGTGCCAGCAGTTTCATCCTGGACAGGGAGGCCTACGAGCAGTACTTC. This encodes CASSFILDREAYEQYF. The chain joins TRBV5-8 to TRBJ2-7, with TRBD1 matching over 8 bases. V was pared by 5 bases and J by 2 bases, with 12 bases of the junction left unmatched. This CDR3 has 16 residues. CDR1 SGHTS and CDR2 YDEGEE come from the germline V gene. Together with reference TRBV5-8 and TRBJ2-7, the CDR3 gives the full variable domain: EAGVTQSPTHLIKTRGQQATLRCSPISGHTSVYWYQQALGLGLQFLLWYDEGEERNRGNFPPRFSGRQFPNYSSELNVNALELEDSALYLCASSFILDREAYEQYFGPGTRLTVT.

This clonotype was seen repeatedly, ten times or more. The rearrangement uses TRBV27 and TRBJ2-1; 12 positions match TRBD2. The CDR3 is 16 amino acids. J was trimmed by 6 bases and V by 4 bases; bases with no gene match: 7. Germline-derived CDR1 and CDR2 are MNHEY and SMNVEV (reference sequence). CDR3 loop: CASSSRLAGATNEQFF. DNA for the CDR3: TGTGCCAGCAGTTCGCGACTAGCGGGGGCGACCAATGAGCAGTTCTTC.

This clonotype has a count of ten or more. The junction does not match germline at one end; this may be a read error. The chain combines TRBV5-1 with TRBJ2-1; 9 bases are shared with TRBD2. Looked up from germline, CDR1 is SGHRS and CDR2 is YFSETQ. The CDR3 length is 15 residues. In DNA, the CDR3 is TGTGCCAGCAGCTGGACTAGCGCGTCCTACAATGAGCAGTTCTTC. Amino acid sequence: CASSWTSASYNEQFF.

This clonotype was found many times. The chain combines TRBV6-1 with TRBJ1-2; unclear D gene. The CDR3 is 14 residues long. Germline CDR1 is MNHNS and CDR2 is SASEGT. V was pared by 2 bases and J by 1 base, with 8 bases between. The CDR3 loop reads CASSETSLNYGYTF. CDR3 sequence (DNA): TGTGCCAGCAGTGAAACATCGCTTAACTATGGCTACACCTTC.

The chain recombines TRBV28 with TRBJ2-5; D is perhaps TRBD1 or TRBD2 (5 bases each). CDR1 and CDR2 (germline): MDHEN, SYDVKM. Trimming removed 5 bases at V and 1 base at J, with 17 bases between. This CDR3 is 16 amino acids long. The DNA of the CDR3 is TGTGCCAGCAGTCCCTCCCCGGGGCAGACCCAAGAGACCCAGTACTTC. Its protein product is CASSPSPGQTQETQYF.

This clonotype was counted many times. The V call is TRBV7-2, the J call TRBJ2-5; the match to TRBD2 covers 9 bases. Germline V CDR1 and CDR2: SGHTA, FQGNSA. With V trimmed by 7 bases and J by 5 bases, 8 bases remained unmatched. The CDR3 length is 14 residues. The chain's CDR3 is CASKSASGGETQYF. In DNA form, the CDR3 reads TGTGCCAGCAAGTCGGCCAGCGGGGGGGAGACCCAGTACTTC.

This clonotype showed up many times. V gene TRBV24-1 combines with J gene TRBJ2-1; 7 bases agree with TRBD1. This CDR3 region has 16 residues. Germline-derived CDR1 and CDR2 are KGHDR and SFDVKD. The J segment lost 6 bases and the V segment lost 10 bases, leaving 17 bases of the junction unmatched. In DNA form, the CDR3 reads TGTGCCACTTCCCCTGCGCCGGGACAGTCGGCCAATGAGCAGTTCTTC. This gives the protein CATSPAPGQSANEQFF.

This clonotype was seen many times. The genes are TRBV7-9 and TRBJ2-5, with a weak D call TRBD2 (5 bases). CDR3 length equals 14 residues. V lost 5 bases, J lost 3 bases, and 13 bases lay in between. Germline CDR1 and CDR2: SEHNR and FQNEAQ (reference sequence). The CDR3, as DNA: TGTGCCAGCAGCCGGACTGGGGAAAAAGAGACCCAGTACTTC. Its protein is CASSRTGEKETQYF.

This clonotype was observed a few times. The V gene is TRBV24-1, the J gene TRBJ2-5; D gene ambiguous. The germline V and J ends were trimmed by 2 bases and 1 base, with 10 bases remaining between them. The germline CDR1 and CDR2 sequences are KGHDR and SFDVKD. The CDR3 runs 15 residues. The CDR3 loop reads CATSDSPSFQETQYF. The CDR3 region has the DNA TGTGCCACCAGTGATTCCCCGAGTTTCCAAGAGACCCAGTACTTC.

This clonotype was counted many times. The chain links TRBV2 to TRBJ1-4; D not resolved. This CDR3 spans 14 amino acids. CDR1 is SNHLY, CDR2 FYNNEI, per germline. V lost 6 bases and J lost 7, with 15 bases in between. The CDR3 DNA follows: TGTGCCAGCAGGGAAACAGCCCTCCGTGAAAAACTGTTTTTT. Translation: CASRETALREKLFF.

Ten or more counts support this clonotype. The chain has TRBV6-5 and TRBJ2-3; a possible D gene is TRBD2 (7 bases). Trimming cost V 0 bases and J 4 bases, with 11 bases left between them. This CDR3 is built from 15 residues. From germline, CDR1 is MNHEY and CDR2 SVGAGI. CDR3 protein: CASSYSRGAPDTQYF. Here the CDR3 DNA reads TGTGCCAGCAGTTACTCTCGGGGGGCACCAGATACGCAGTATTTT.

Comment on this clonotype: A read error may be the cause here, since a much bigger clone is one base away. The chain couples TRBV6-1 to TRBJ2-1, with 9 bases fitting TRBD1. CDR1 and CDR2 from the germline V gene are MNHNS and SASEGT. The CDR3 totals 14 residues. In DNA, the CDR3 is TGTGCCAGCAGTGACCGGGACAGGGTCAATGAGCAGCTCTTC. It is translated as CASSDRDRVNEQLF.

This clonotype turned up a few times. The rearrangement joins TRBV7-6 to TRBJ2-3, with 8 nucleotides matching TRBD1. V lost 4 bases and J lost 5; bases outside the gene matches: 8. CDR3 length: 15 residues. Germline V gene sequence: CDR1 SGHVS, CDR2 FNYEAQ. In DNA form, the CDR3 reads TGTGCCAGCAGCTCCCGGGACAGGTTCCGAGATACGCAGTATTTT. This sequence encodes CASSSRDRFRDTQYF.

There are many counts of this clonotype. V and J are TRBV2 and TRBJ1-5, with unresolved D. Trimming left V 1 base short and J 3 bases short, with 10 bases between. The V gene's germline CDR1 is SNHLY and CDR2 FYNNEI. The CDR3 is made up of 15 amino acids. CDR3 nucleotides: TGTGCCAGCAGTGAAGAGTTGGGGATCAATCAGCCCCAGCATTTT. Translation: CASSEELGINQPQHF.

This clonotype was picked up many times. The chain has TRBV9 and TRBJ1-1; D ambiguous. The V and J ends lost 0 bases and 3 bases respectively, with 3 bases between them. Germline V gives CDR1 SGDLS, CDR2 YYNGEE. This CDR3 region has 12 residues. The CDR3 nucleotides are TGTGCCAGCAGCGTAGAGGACACTGAAGCTTTCTTT. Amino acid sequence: CASSVEDTEAFF.

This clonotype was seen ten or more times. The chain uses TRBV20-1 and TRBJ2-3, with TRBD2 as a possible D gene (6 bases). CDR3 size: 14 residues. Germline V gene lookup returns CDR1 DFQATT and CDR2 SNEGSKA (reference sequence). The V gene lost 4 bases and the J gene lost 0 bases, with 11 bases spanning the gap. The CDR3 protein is CSANGGASTDTQYF. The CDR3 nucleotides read TGCAGTGCTAACGGAGGGGCAAGCACAGATACGCAGTATTTT.

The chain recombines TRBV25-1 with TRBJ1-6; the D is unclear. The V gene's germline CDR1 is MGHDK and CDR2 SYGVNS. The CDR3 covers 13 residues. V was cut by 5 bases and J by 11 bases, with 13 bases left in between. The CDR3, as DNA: TGTGCCAGCAGTCAAGAGGGCCGAACACCCCTCCACTTT. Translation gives CASSQEGRTPLHF.

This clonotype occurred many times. CDR3 in DNA: TGCAGTGCTAGAGATCTTGACCGGGCGGATCAGCCCCAGCATTTT. This gives the protein CSARDLDRADQPQHF. The chain has TRBV20-1 and TRBJ1-5, with D unresolved. Germline lookup yields CDR1 DFQATT and CDR2 SNEGSKA (reference sequence). The ends were cut back, 0 bases at V and 5 bases at J, with 14 bases in the middle. The CDR3 is 15 residues long.